This T cell receptor beta chain is drawn from a study of CD8 T cells in ankylosing spondylitis. V trimming: 5 bases; J trimming: 0 bases; junction bases outside the gene matches: 15. CDR1 is SGHAT, CDR2 FQNNGV, per germline. The CDR3 covers 19 residues. This clonotype was found many times. Its specificity is not known. Study findings and constraints: It appeared that ankylosing spondylitis blood was characterized by a TCR beta motif of about 8 highly homologous variants. Reported data indicate significant enrichment of disease-linked clones within matched ankylosing spondylitis synovial fluid.

TCRdb recomputed calls from the 5' RACE reads with MiXCR, one row per CDR3 protein. This sample has some 200,000 distinct CDR3 sequences; around 13% occur once, and the top ten carry approximately 15%. The chain carries TRBV11-2 and TRBJ2-3; TRBD1 matches 9 bases. Sequencing input: blood, either unsorted or a sorted T cell fraction (not recorded which). This TCR came from a male donor with ankylosing spondylitis or in good health (not recorded which). The CDR3 nucleotides read TGTGCCAGCAGCCCCAGGACAGGGGTCTTCTCAACTAGCACAGATACGCAGTATTTT. Residues: CASSPRTGVFSTSTDTQYF.